The text below deals with one T cell receptor (beta chain). This record belongs to a study of OX40 agonist ivuxolimab in advanced cancers. Libraries were prepared by immunoSEQ multiplex PCR; TCRdb keeps only in-frame clonotypes and omits some of them. The sample holds about 33,000 clones, more than 75% seen once. Trimming stripped 6 bases from V and 2 bases from J, with 5 bases between. This CDR3 has 13 amino acids. Germline values: CDR1 LNHDA, CDR2 SQIVND (reference sequence). The rearrangement joins TRBV19 to TRBJ1-6; TRBD1 might be the D (5 bases). The sequences come from CD4+ or CD8+ T cells sorted from blood, collected in a trial of the OX40 agonist ivuxolimab. This clonotype originated in an adult with an advanced solid tumor such as melanoma, head and neck, liver or kidney cancer. The DNA of the CDR3 is TGTGCCAGTAGGGGGGCCTATAATTCACCCCTCCACTTT. Translating it yields CASRGAYNSPLHF.